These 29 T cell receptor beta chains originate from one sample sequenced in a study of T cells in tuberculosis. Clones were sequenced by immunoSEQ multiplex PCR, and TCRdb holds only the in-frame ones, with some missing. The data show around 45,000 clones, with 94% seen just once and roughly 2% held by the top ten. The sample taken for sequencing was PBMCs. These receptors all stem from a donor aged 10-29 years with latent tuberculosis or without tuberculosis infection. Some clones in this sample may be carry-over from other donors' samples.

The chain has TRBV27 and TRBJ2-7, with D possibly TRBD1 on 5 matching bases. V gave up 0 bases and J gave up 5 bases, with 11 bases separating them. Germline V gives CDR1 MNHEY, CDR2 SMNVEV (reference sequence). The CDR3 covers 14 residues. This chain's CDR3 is CASSLSSGSHEQYF. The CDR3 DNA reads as TGTGCCAGCAGTTTATCTTCAGGGTCCCACGAGCAGTACTTC.

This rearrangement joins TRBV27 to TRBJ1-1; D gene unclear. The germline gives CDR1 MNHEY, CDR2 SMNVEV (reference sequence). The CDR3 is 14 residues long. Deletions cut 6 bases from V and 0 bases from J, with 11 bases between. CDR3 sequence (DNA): TGTGCCAGCAGCCGAAGAGAGCTGAACACTGAAGCTTTCTTT. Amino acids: CASSRRELNTEAFF.

The CDR3 here is CASSILQGFNEKLFF. In DNA form, the CDR3 reads TGCGCCAGCAGCATTCTACAGGGGTTTAATGAAAAACTGTTTTTT. This chain links TRBV4-3 with TRBJ1-4; TRBD1 aligns across 7 bases. The germline gives CDR1 LGHNA, CDR2 YSLEER. V shed 5 bases and J 4 bases; nucleotides not matched to a gene: 7. CDR3 length equals 15 residues.

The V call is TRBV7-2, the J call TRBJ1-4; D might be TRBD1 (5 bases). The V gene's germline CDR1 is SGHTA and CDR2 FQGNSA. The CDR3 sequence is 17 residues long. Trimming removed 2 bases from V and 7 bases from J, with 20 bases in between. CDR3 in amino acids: CASSLLPSGGISEKLFF. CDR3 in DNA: TGTGCCAGCAGCTTATTGCCCAGCGGGGGGATAAGTGAAAAACTGTTTTTT. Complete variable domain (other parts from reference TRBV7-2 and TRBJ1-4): GAGVSQSPSNKVTEKGKDVELRCDPISGHTALYWYRQSLGQGLEFLIYFQGNSAPDKSGLPSDRFSAERTGGSVSTLTIQRTQQEDSAVYLCASSLLPSGGISEKLFFGSGTQLSVL.

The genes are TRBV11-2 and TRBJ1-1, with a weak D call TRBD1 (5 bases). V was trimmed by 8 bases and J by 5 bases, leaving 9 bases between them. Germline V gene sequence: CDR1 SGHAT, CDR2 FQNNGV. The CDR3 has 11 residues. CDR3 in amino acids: CASGDYTEAFF. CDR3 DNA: TGTGCCAGCGGGGACTATACTGAAGCTTTCTTT.

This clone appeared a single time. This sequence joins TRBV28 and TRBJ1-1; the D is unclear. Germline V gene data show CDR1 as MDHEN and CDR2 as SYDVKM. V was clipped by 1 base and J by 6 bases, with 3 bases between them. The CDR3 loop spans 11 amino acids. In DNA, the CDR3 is TGTGCCAGCAGTTTATCGTCTGAAGCTTTCTTT. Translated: CASSLSSEAFF.

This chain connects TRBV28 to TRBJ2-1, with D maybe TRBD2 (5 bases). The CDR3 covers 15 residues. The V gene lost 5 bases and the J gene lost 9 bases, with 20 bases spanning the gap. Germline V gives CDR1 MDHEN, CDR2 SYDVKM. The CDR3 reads CASSPSKTQRSEQFF. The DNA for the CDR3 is TGTGCCAGCAGTCCCTCCAAGACACAGCGGAGTGAGCAGTTCTTC. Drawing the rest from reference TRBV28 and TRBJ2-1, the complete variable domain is DVKVTQSSRYLVKRTGEKVFLECVQDMDHENMFWYRQDPGLGLRLIYFSYDVKMKEKGDIPEGYSVSREKKERFSLILESASTNQTSMYLCASSPSKTQRSEQFFGPGTRLTVL.

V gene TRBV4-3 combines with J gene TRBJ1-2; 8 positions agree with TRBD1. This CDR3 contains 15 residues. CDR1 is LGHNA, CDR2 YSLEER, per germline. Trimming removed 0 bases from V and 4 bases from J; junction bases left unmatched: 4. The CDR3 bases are TGCGCCAGCAGCCAAGACTCCGGGACAGGCTATGGCTACACCTTC. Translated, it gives CASSQDSGTGYGYTF.

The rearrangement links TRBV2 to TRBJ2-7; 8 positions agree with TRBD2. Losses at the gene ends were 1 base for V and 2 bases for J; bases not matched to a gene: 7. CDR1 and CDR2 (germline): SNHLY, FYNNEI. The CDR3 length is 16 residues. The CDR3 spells CASSEDSGGLPYEQYF. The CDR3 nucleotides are TGTGCCAGCAGTGAAGACTCGGGAGGGCTCCCCTACGAGCAGTACTTC.

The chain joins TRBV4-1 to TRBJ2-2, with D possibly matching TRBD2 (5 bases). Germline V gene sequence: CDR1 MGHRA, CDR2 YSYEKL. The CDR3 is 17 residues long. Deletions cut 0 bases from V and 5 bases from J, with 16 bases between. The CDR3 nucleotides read TGCGCCAGCAGCCAAGAGAACCAGCGGCGATTAACCGGGGAGCTGTTTTTT. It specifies CASSQENQRRLTGELFF.

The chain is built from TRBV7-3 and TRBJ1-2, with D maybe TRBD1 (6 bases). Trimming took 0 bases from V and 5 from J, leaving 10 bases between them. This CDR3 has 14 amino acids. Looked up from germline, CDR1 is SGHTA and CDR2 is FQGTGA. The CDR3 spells CASSLTGQPYGYTF. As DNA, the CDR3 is TGTGCCAGCAGCTTAACTGGACAGCCTTATGGCTACACCTTC.

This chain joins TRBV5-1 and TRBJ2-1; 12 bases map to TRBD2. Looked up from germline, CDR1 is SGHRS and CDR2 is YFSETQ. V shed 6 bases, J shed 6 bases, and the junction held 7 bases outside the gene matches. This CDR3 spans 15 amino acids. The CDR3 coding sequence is TGCGCCAGCACCATGACTAGCGGGAGCTCCAATGAGCAGTTCTTC. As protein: CASTMTSGSSNEQFF.

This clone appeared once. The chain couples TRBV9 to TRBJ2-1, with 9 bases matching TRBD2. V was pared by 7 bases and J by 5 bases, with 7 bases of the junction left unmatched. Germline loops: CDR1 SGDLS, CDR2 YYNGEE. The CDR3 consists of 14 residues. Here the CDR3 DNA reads TGTGCCAGCGCCACGGGACTAGCCGACAATGAGCAGTTCTTC. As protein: CASATGLADNEQFF.

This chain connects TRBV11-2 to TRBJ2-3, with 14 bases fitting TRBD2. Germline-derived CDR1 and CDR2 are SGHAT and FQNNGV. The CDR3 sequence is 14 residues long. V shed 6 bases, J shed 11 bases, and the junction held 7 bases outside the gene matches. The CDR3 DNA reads TGTGCCAGCAGAATAGGACTAGCGGGGGGCAAGCAGTATTTT. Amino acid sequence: CASRIGLAGGKQYF.

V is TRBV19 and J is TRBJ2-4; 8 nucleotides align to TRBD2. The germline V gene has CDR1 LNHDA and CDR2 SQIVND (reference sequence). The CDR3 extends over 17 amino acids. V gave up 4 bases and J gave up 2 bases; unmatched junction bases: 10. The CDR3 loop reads CASSTSNGLATKNIQYF. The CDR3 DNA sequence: TGTGCCAGTAGTACTTCGAATGGACTAGCAACCAAAAACATTCAGTACTTC.

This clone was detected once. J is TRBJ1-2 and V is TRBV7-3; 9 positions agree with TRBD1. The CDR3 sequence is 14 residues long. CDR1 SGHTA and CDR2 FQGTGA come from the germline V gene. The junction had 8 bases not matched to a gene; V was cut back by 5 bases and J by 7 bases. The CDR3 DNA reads TGTGCCAGCAGCGCGGGACAGGGTGAAAGTGGCTACACCTTC. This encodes CASSAGQGESGYTF.

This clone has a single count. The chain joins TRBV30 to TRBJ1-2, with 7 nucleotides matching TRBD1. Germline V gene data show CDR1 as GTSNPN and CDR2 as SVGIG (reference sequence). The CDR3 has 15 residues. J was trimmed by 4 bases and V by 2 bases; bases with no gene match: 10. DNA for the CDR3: TGTGCCTGGAGTAGGGGACAGTGGGGGAGCTATGGCTACACCTTC. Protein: CAWSRGQWGSYGYTF.

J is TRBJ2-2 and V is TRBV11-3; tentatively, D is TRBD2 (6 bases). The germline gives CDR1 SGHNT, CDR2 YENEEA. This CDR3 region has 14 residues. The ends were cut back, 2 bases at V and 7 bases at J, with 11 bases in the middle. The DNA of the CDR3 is TGTGCCAGCAGCTTACGGGGGTCGAGCGGGGAGCTGTTTTTT. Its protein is CASSLRGSSGELFF.

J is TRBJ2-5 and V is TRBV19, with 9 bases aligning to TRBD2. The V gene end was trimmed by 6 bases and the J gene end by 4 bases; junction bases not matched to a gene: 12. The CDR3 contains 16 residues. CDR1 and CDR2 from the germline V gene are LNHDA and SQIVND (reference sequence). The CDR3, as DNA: TGTGCCAGTAGCCTGGCGGGAGGGGGTTCAGTAGAGACCCAGTACTTC. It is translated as CASSLAGGGSVETQYF.

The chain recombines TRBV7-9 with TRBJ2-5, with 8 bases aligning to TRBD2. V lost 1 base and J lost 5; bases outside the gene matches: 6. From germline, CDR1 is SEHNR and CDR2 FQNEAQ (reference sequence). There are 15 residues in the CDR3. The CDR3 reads CASSLGWREVETQYF. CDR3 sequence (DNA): TGTGCCAGCAGCTTAGGTTGGCGGGAGGTCGAGACCCAGTACTTC.

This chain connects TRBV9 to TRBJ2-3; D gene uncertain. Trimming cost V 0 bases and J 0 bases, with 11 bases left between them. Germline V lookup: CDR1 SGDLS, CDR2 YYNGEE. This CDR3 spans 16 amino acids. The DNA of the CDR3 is TGTGCCAGCAGCGTAGGCGGTTTCTCTAGCACAGATACGCAGTATTTT. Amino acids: CASSVGGFSSTDTQYF. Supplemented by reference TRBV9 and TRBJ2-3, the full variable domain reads DSGVTQTPKHLITATGQRVTLRCSPRSGDLSVYWYQQSLDQGLQFLIQYYNGEERAKGNILERFSAQQFPDLHSELNLSSLELGDSALYFCASSVGGFSSTDTQYFGPGTRLTVL.

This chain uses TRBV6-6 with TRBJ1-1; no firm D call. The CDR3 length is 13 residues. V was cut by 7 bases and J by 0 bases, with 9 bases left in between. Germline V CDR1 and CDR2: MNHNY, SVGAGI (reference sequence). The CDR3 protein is CASNAMMNTEAFF. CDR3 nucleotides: TGTGCCAGCAACGCGATGATGAACACTGAAGCTTTCTTT.

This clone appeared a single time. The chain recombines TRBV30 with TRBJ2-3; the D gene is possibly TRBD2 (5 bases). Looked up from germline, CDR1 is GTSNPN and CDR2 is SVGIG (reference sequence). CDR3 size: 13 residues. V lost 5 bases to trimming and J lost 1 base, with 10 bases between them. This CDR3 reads CAWEGGGTDTQYF. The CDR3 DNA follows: TGTGCCTGGGAGGGTGGGGGCACAGATACGCAGTATTTT.

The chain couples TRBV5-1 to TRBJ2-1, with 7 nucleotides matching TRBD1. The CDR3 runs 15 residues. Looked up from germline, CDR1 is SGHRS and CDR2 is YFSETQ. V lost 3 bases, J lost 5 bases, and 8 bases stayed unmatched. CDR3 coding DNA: TGCGCCAGCAGCTGGAGTCAGACAGGGAACAATGAGCAGTTCTTC. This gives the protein CASSWSQTGNNEQFF.

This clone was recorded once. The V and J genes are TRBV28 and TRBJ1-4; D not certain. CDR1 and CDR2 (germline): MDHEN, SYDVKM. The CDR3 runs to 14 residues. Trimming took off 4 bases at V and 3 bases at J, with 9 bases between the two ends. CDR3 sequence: CASSSGSANEKLFF. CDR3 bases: TGTGCCAGCAGTTCGGGGTCTGCTAATGAAAAACTGTTTTTT.

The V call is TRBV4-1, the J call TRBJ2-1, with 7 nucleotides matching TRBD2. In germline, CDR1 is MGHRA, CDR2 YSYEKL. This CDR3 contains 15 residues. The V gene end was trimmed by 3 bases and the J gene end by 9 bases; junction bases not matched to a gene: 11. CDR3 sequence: CASSHTNGGGSEQFF. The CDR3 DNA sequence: TGCGCCAGCAGCCATACAAACGGAGGCGGGAGTGAGCAGTTCTTC.

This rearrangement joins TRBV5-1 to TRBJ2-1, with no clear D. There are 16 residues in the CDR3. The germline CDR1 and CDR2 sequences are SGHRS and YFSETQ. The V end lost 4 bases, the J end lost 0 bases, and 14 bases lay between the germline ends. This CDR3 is CASSHLLPTSYNEQFF. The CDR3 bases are TGCGCCAGCAGCCACCTTCTACCAACCTCCTACAATGAGCAGTTCTTC.

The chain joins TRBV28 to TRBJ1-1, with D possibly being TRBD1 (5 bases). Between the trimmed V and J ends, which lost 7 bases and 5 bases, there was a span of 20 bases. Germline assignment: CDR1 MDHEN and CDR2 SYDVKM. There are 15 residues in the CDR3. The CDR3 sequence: CASTKDPQGGTEAFF. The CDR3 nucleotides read TGTGCCAGCACCAAAGACCCCCAGGGAGGTACTGAAGCTTTCTTT.

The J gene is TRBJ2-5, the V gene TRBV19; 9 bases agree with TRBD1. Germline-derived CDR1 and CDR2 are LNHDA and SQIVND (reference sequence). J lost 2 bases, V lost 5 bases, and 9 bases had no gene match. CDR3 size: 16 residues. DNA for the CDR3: TGTGCCAGTAGTTCCCCGGACAGGGGCCTACAAGAGACCCAGTACTTC. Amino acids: CASSSPDRGLQETQYF.